What follows describes a single T cell receptor (beta chain). Its matching antigen is unknown. The CDR3 extends over 17 amino acids. V shed 5 bases and J shed 3 bases, with 20 bases lying between them. Germline CDR1 MDHEN, CDR2 SYDVKM. Assay used: immunoSEQ multiplex PCR; TCRdb lists only in-frame clones, some missing. The table shows roughly 19,000 clones, with around 87% occurring only once. Cyclophosphamide on days +3 and +4 followed busulfan-fludarabine conditioning and a marrow graft. The sample belongs to a study of T cells after posttransplantation cyclophosphamide. Whole-study findings and limits: Blood and skin or GI T cell repertoires showed limited TRB overlap. After PTCy, TRB diversity resembled that of CNI/methotrexate controls. Later blood repertoires were often dominated by clones from the donor CD8+ memory compartment.

The chain joins TRBV28 to TRBJ1-5, with D tentatively TRBD1 (6 bases). The sample here was PBMCs, taken after allogeneic stem cell transplant with posttransplant cyclophosphamide. This sequence originates from a female patient in her thirties or forties who received an allogeneic stem cell transplant from a related donor, was CMV-positive, and had no GVHD. Some of the T cells might come from the graft donor. CDR3 in DNA: TGTGCCAGCAGTACCCGGGATGACAGGTGGTACAATCAGCCCCAGCATTTT. Translated: CASSTRDDRWYNQPQHF.